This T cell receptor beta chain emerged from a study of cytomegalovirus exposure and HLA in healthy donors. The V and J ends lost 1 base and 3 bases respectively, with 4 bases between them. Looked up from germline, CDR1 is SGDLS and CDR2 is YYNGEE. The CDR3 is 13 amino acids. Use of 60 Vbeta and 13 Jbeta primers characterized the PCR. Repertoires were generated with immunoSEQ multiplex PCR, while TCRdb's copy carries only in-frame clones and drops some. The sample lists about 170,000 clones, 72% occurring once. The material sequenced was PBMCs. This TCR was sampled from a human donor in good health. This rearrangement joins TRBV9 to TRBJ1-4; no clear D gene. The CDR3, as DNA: TGTGCCAGCAGCGTACATCCTAATGAAAAACTGTTTTTT. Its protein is CASSVHPNEKLFF.